Included here is one TCR beta chain sequence, with context. Measured with immunoSEQ multiplex PCR; TCRdb has only the in-frame clones, and not every one. The repertoire holds 85,000 to 90,000 clones, with roughly nine tenths as singletons. The data were obtained in a study of control samples from healthy donors and cancer patients. The CDR3 runs 15 residues. The sequenced sample consisted of blood. The J gene is TRBJ1-4, the V gene TRBV21-1; TRBD1, the table's D call, was not compared with the DNA. TRBV21-1 is described as a pseudogene. The sequence was obtained from a man in his thirties or forties in good health. The chain's CDR3 is CASSKKRQGCEKLFF. Written as DNA, the CDR3 is TGTGCCAGCAGCAAGAAGAGGCAGGGATGTGAAAAACTGTTTTTT.